The present entry profiles one T cell receptor (beta chain) with its context. Its antigen is as yet unknown. Whereas donors were nominally healthy upon sampling, unrecorded immune exposures were probable. This CDR3 is built from 15 residues. Germline-derived CDR1 and CDR2 are LGHNT and FRNRAP. The V segment lost 1 base and the J segment 7 bases; nucleotides outside the gene matches: 7. The primer mix had 60 Vbeta and 13 Jbeta primers. Libraries were prepared by immunoSEQ multiplex PCR; TCRdb keeps only in-frame clonotypes and omits some of them. The sample has some 140,000 clones, roughly 80% seen once. This sample was included in a study of cytomegalovirus exposure and HLA in healthy donors. Study-wide results and caveats: The availability of immune exposure information extended only to CMV serostatus. Later analysis associated a missense DCLRE1C variant with TCR beta V- and J-gene trimming.

Sequences were obtained from PBMCs. This TCR was sampled from a female donor in good health and CMV-seronegative. The chain is built from TRBV12-5 and TRBJ2-1; TRBD1 matches at 7 bases. Here the CDR3 reads CASGLGNRGRNEQFF. The CDR3 DNA is TGTGCTAGTGGTTTGGGGAACAGGGGAAGGAATGAGCAGTTCTTC.